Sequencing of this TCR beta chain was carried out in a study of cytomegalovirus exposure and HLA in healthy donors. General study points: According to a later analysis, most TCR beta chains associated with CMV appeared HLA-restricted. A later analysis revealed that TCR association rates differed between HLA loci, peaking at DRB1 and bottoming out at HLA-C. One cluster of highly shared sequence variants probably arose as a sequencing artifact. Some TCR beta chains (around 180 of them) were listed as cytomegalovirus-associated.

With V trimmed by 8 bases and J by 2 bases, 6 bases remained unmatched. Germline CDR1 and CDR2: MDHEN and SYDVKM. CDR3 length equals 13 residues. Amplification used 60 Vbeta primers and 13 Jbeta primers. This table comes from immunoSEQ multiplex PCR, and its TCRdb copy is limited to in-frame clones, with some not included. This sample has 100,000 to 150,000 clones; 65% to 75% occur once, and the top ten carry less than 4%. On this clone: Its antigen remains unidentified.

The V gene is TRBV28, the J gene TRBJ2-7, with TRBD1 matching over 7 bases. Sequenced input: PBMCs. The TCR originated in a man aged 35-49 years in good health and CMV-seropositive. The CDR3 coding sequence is TGTGCCAGCGGGGGACAGTCCCCCTACGAGCAGTACTTC. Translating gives CASGGQSPYEQYF.